These 7 T cell receptor beta chains were all obtained from the same sample, sequenced in a study of cytomegalovirus exposure and HLA in healthy donors. PCR amplification relied on 60 Vbeta primers (plus 13 Jbeta primers). TCRdb keeps only in-frame clones here, not all; method: immunoSEQ multiplex PCR. The sample comprises 130,000 or so clones, about three quarters of which are singletons, and roughly 6.1% rests with the top ten. The specimen sequenced was PBMCs. Receptors originate from a woman aged 40-49 years in good health and CMV-seronegative.

This clone showed up just a few times. This chain uses TRBV6-1 with TRBJ1-2; 9 nucleotides agree with TRBD1. V was pared by 5 bases and J by 5 bases, with 9 bases of the junction left unmatched. CDR3 length: 15 amino acids. The germline V gene encodes CDR1 MNHNS and CDR2 SASEGT. The CDR3 is CASSKLSGTGYGYTF. The CDR3 DNA follows: TGTGCCAGCAGTAAACTTTCCGGGACAGGGTATGGCTACACCTTC.

Notes on this clone: One end of the junction fails to match germline, which may point to a read error. The V call is TRBV5-1, the J call TRBJ2-6; D is possibly TRBD1 (5 bases). Per the germline V gene, CDR1 is SGHRS and CDR2 is YFSETQ. The CDR3 length is 18 residues. CDR3 amino acids: CASSLSAGLNSGANGLTF. The CDR3 nucleotides are TGCGCCAGCAGCTTGAGTGCAGGGCTTAACTCTGGGGCCAACGGCCTGACTTTC.

V and J are TRBV7-9 and TRBJ2-3; TRBD2 matches at 10 bases. The germline CDR1 and CDR2 sequences are SEHNR and FQNEAQ (reference sequence). The CDR3 covers 17 residues. V lost 6 bases, J lost 6 bases, and 15 bases stayed unmatched. The CDR3, as DNA: TGTGCCAGCAGGGGGTTCACTAGCGGGGTTGGATCGGATACGCAGTATTTT. Protein: CASRGFTSGVGSDTQYF.

In this sample, this clone turned up a few times. The chain combines TRBV18 with TRBJ2-6; D call uncertain. The CDR3 length is 16 residues. Between the trimmed V and J ends, which lost 6 bases and 0 bases, there was a span of 12 bases. In germline, CDR1 is KGHSH, CDR2 LQKENI. This chain's CDR3 is CASSPVSVSGANVLTF. CDR3 nucleotide sequence: TGTGCCAGCTCCCCTGTGAGTGTCTCTGGGGCCAACGTCCTGACTTTC.

The gene calls are TRBV5-6 and TRBJ1-2; D is possibly TRBD1 (5 bases). This CDR3 region has 14 residues. V lost 1 base, J lost 4 bases, and 11 bases lay in between. Germline CDR1 is SGHDT and CDR2 is YYEEEE. CDR3 DNA: TGTGCCAGCAGCTTGTGGGGGGGTGGCTATGGCTACACCTTC. This encodes CASSLWGGGYGYTF.

The chain has TRBV27 and TRBJ2-6; TRBD1 matches at 8 bases. CDR1 MNHEY and CDR2 SMNVEV come from the germline V gene (reference sequence). The junction had 20 bases not matched to a gene; V was cut back by 2 bases and J by 2 bases. This CDR3 has 22 amino acids. CDR3 in amino acids: CASSLGGGNTGTGIPGANVLTF. The CDR3 DNA sequence: TGTGCCAGCAGTTTAGGAGGAGGGAATACCGGGACAGGTATCCCTGGGGCCAACGTCCTGACTTTC.

The rearrangement links TRBV9 to TRBJ2-3; 11 bases are shared with TRBD2. CDR3 size: 15 residues. CDR1 and CDR2 from the germline V gene are SGDLS and YYNGEE. With V trimmed by 3 bases and J by 3 bases, 3 bases remained unmatched. The chain's CDR3 is CASSATSGKTDTQYF. The CDR3 nucleotides read TGTGCCAGCAGCGCGACTAGCGGGAAAACAGATACGCAGTATTTT.